The sequence of this T cell receptor (beta chain) was determined in a study of OX40 agonist ivuxolimab in advanced cancers. The CDR3 is made up of 17 amino acids. Germline CDR1 reads SGHDT; CDR2 reads YYEEEE. V was pared by 1 base and J by 1 base, with 4 bases of the junction left unmatched. Libraries were prepared by immunoSEQ multiplex PCR; TCRdb keeps only in-frame clonotypes and omits some of them. The sample yields 50,000 to 65,000 clones, roughly 89% seen once. This TCR was sampled from an adult with an advanced solid tumor such as melanoma, head and neck, liver or kidney cancer. The sequencing here drew on CD4+ or CD8+ T cells sorted from blood, taken in a trial of the OX40 agonist ivuxolimab. V usage is TRBV5-6 and J usage is TRBJ2-2; 10 bases agree with TRBD2. The CDR3 is CASSLLGLAKNTGELFF. DNA of the CDR3: TGTGCCAGCAGCTTGCTGGGACTAGCGAAGAACACCGGGGAGCTGTTTTTT.